The rows below give T cell receptor beta chains drawn from one sample of a study of T-cell memory formation after mild COVID-19. TCRdb itself ran the 5' RACE reads through MiXCR, one entry per CDR3 protein. The data show approximately 65,000 distinct CDR3 sequences, 15% to 20% seen once. What was sequenced was PBMCs or a T cell subset sorted from them (not recorded which). These receptor sequences come from an adult woman who had mild COVID-19 (a few samples of this study predate the infection). Cell type and time point are not known. CDR3s include the opening cysteine and the closing phenylalanine or tryptophan. D genes are given only for firm matches. Only part of the rows carry a size: once, few, many, or a class if the clone is expanded.

13	TRBJ2-1	NA	TRBV20-1	few	TGCAGTGCCCCCCCCGGAGGGTACAATGAGCAGTTCTTC	CSAPPGGYNEQFF
14	TRBJ2-7	TRBD2	TRBV7-9	many	TGTGCCAGCAGCTTAAGCGGGAAATCCTACGAGCAGTACTTC	CASSLSGKSYEQYF
15	TRBJ2-3	NA	TRBV7-6	NA	TGTGCCAGCAGCTCCGGGACTCGAGGTACAGATACGCAGTATTTT	CASSSGTRGTDTQYF
12	TRBJ2-5	TRBD1	TRBV29-1	many	TGCAGCGCCACAGGGGGCAAGGAGACCCAGTACTTC	CSATGGKETQYF
16	TRBJ1-3	NA	TRBV7-9	NA	TGTGCCAGCAGCTTAGGGCCCACCCGAGGAGGAAACACCATATATTTT	CASSLGPTRGGNTIYF
13	TRBJ2-1	NA	TRBV7-6	NA	TGTGCCAGCAGCTTATTGACCCTTGATGAGCAGTTCTTC	CASSLLTLDEQFF
15	TRBJ2-1	NA	TRBV2	NA	TGTGCCAGCAGTGAGGAGGGACAACAAAACAATGAGCAGTTCTTC	CASSEEGQQNNEQFF
18	TRBJ2-1	TRBD2	TRBV6-5	NA	TGTGCCAGCAGTTACTCGAGGCTAGCGGGGGTTACCTACAATGAGCAGTTCTTC	CASSYSRLAGVTYNEQFF
15	TRBJ2-3	NA	TRBV5-1	few	TGCGCCAGCAGCTTGGAGGCGCCTTCTGGGGATACGCAGTATTTT	CASSLEAPSGDTQYF
14	TRBJ2-7	TRBD1	TRBV15	few	TGTGCCACCAGCGGCTGGACAGGGGGGAACGAGCAGTACTTC	CATSGWTGGNEQYF
13	TRBJ2-7	NA	TRBV5-1	NA	TGCGCCAGCAGCTTTGAAGACTCCTACGAGCAGTACTTC	CASSFEDSYEQYF
14	TRBJ1-3	TRBD1	TRBV12-3/TRBV12-4	NA	TGTGCCAGCAGTGGCGGGGACAGAGGAAACACCATATATTTT	CASSGGDRGNTIYF
12	TRBJ1-1	NA	TRBV11-2	NA	TGTGCCAGCAGCGCCCAGGGGAGGAGAGCTTTCTTT	CASSAQGRRAFF
15	TRBJ2-4	NA	TRBV12-3/TRBV12-4	NA	TGTGCCAGCAGTTTGAAGGGTTGGGCCAAAAACATTCAGTACTTC	CASSLKGWAKNIQYF
14	TRBJ2-7	NA	TRBV20-1	NA	TGCAGTGCCCGTTCGGGGCGAAGAGCCCACGAGCAGTACTTC	CSARSGRRAHEQYF
15	TRBJ2-5	TRBD1	TRBV10-3	few	TGTGCCATCAGCGGGACAGGTCCCTTTTATGAGACCCAGTACTTC	CAISGTGPFYETQYF
14	TRBJ2-7	TRBD1	TRBV12-3/TRBV12-4	medium-sized	TGTGCCAGCAGTGCCGGACAGGGCGCCTACGAGCAGTACTTC	CASSAGQGAYEQYF
12	TRBJ2-2	NA	TRBV7-9	NA	TGTGCCAGCACTCAAGGGTCCGGGGAGCTGTTTTTT	CASTQGSGELFF
15	TRBJ2-7	NA	TRBV5-1	few	TGCGCCAGCAGCTTGGGAGTAGGGACCGACTACGAGCAGTACTTC	CASSLGVGTDYEQYF
16	TRBJ2-7	TRBD1	TRBV7-2	few	TGTGCCAGCAGTTTTCTTACTGGACAGGGGGCCTACGAGCAGTACTTC	CASSFLTGQGAYEQYF
20	TRBJ2-1	NA	TRBV24-1	many	TGTGCCACCAGTGAGACCGAGGGGGCAACAAGCGGGAGATACTACAATGAGCAGTTCTTC	CATSETEGATSGRYYNEQFF
14	TRBJ2-7	TRBD1	TRBV7-9	few	TGTGCCAGCAGCCGCCCGGACAGGACCTACGAGCAGTACTTC	CASSRPDRTYEQYF
16	TRBJ2-1	TRBD2	TRBV24-1	once	TGTGCCACCAGTGATTTGGGGCTAGCGGGAGAGGGTGAGCAGTTCTTC	CATSDLGLAGEGEQFF
16	TRBJ2-5	TRBD2	TRBV5-1	few	TGCGCCAGCAGCTCTTTCTTCGGCGGGAGCCAAGAGACCCAGTACTTC	CASSSFFGGSQETQYF
14	TRBJ2-7	NA	TRBV11-3	few	TGTGCCAGCAGCACACCCAGGGGAGCCTACGAGCAGTACTTC	CASSTPRGAYEQYF
19	TRBJ2-7	TRBD2	TRBV7-9	NA	TGTGCCAGCAGCCCCTACCCAGGGACTAGCGGCCGAAGCTCCTACGAGCAGTACTTC	CASSPYPGTSGRSSYEQYF
16	TRBJ2-3	NA	TRBV4-3	once	TGCGCCAGCAGCCAAGATGTGGACGGAACGGTAGATACGCAGTATTTT	CASSQDVDGTVDTQYF
14	TRBJ2-5	NA	TRBV4-1	NA	TGCGCCAGCAGCCAAGCGCCAGGTCAAGAGACCCAGTACTTC	CASSQAPGQETQYF
14	TRBJ2-3	TRBD1	TRBV27	NA	TGTGCCAGCAGTTGGGACAGAAGCACAGATACGCAGTATTTT	CASSWDRSTDTQYF
17	TRBJ2-7	TRBD2	TRBV7-9	NA	TGTGCCAGCAGCTTAGCGCACGGGACTAGCGGCTCCTACGAGCAGTACTTC	CASSLAHGTSGSYEQYF
17	TRBJ2-1	NA	TRBV21-1	NA	TGTGCCAGCAGCAAAACCCTCCCGGGACAGAACTACAATGAGCAGTTCTTC	CASSKTLPGQNYNEQFF
15	TRBJ2-7	NA	TRBV4-1	NA	TGCGCCAGCAGCCCCCTACGGGGGCCCTCCTACGAGCAGTACTTC	CASSPLRGPSYEQYF
13	TRBJ2-1	NA	TRBV24-1	NA	TGTGCCACCTCCGGGGGCTCCTACAATGAGCAGTTCTTC	CATSGGSYNEQFF
15	TRBJ2-5	NA	TRBV4-2	NA	TGTGCCAGCAGCCAATCGAGGGACGGTCAAGAGACCCAGTACTTC	CASSQSRDGQETQYF
14	TRBJ1-1	NA	TRBV5-1	many	TGCGCCAGCAGCCCGGGGACGGTGAACACTGAAGCTTTCTTT	CASSPGTVNTEAFF
14	TRBJ2-2	NA	TRBV5-1	NA	TGCGCCAGCAGCTTGCGGGACTTCACCGGGGAGCTGTTTTTT	CASSLRDFTGELFF
12	TRBJ2-1	NA	TRBV19	NA	TGTGCCAGTACGCGAGGGTTAGATGAGCAGTTCTTC	CASTRGLDEQFF
16	TRBJ2-3	TRBD2	TRBV10-2	few	TGCGCCAGCAGTGAATCGCGGGGGAGCTACACAGATACGCAGTATTTT	CASSESRGSYTDTQYF
11	TRBJ2-7	NA	TRBV28	few	TGTGCCAGCAGTCTCGATTACGAGCAGTACTTC	CASSLDYEQYF
15	TRBJ2-1	TRBD2	TRBV18	few	TGTGCCAGCTCAGGACTAGCGGTCCCCTTGGATGAGCAGTTCTTC	CASSGLAVPLDEQFF
15	TRBJ1-1	NA	TRBV12-3/TRBV12-4	few	TGTGCCAGCAGTTTTCGGGCACTCATGAACACTGAAGCTTTCTTT	CASSFRALMNTEAFF
12	TRBJ2-4	NA	TRBV5-6	few	TGTGCCAGCAGCTTGGAGGGGAAAAAGCAGTACTTC	CASSLEGKKQYF
14	TRBJ2-1	TRBD1	TRBV20-1	few	TGCAGTGCTAGATACAGGGGGCTCTGGAATGAGCAGTTCTTC	CSARYRGLWNEQFF
13	TRBJ1-1	NA	TRBV20-1	NA	TGCAGTGCTAGACCGGGGGCAAGGACTGAAGCTTTCTTT	CSARPGARTEAFF
16	TRBJ2-1	TRBD2	TRBV20-1	NA	TGCAGTGCTAGTAAATGGCGGGGGTTATCCTACAATGAGCAGTTCTTC	CSASKWRGLSYNEQFF
18	TRBJ2-7	TRBD2	TRBV4-2	NA	TGTGCCAGCAGCCCTCTTGGGGCGGGGGATACCATATCCTACGAGCAGTACTTC	CASSPLGAGDTISYEQYF
15	TRBJ2-1	TRBD2	TRBV12-3/TRBV12-4	few	TGTGCCAGCAGTTTGGAAGGACTAGTCTACAATGAGCAGTTCTTC	CASSLEGLVYNEQFF
16	TRBJ1-2	TRBD1	TRBV7-9	NA	TGTGCCAGCAGCTCCCTCGGTGAGGGGGCGAACTATGGCTACACCTTC	CASSSLGEGANYGYTF
12	TRBJ2-2	NA	TRBV29-1	many	TGCAGCGTTGAAAGGGGAGTGCGGGGGCTGTTTTTT	CSVERGVRGLFF
17	TRBJ2-1	TRBD1	TRBV6-5	NA	TGTGCCAGCAGCCCCGACAGGGCCCTAGCCTGGGACAATGAGCAGTTCTTC	CASSPDRALAWDNEQFF
16	TRBJ2-1	NA	TRBV7-3	NA	TGTGCCAGCAGCCTTAGCCCACTACTGGCCTACAATGAGCAGTTCTTC	CASSLSPLLAYNEQFF
16	TRBJ2-7	TRBD2	TRBV7-6	NA	TGTGCCAGCAGACCCAGCCTAGCGGGAGGGACCTACGAGCAGTACTTC	CASRPSLAGGTYEQYF
10	TRBJ1-2	NA	TRBV30	NA	TGTGCCTGGGCCAACTATGGCTACACCTTC	CAWANYGYTF
14	TRBJ2-7	NA	TRBV19	NA	TGTGCCAGTAGTATGAGCCAGGAATCCTACGAGCAGTACTTC	CASSMSQESYEQYF
15	TRBJ2-3	TRBD1	TRBV9	NA	TGTGCCAGCAGCGCAGGGACAGGGCGGACAGATACGCAGTATTTT	CASSAGTGRTDTQYF
16	TRBJ2-3	TRBD1	TRBV24-1	few	TGTGCCACCAGTGACCCGCGACAGGGGACCACAGATACGCAGTATTTT	CATSDPRQGTTDTQYF